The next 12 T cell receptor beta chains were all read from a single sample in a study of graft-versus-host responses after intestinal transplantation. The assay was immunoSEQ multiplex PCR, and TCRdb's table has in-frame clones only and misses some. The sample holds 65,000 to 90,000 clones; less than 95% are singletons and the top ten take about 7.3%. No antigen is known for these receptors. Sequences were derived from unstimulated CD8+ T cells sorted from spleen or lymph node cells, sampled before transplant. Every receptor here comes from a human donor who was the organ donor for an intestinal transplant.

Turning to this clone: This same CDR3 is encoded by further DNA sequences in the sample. As DNA, the CDR3 is TGTGCCAGCAGTTGGCCGGGACAGGGGATAGTGCAGCCCCAGCATTTT. It specifies CASSWPGQGIVQPQHF. The chain carries TRBV28 and TRBJ1-5; TRBD1 agrees at 10 bases. Germline V gene lookup returns CDR1 MDHEN and CDR2 SYDVKM. The CDR3 runs 16 residues. Germline trimming cut 4 bases from V and 7 bases from J; bases unmatched to any gene: 10. Combining the CDR3 with reference TRBV28 and TRBJ1-5 gives the whole variable domain DVKVTQSSRYLVKRTGEKVFLECVQDMDHENMFWYRQDPGLGLRLIYFSYDVKMKEKGDIPEGYSVSREKKERFSLILESASTNQTSMYLCASSWPGQGIVQPQHFGDGTRLSIL.

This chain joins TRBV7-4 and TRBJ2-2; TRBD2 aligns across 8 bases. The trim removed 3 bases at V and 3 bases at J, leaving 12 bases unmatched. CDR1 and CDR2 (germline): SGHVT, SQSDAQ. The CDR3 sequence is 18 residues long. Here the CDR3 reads CASSFLHSGGKYTGELFF. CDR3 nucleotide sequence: TGTGCCAGCAGCTTCCTCCACAGCGGGGGTAAGTACACCGGGGAGCTGTTTTTT.

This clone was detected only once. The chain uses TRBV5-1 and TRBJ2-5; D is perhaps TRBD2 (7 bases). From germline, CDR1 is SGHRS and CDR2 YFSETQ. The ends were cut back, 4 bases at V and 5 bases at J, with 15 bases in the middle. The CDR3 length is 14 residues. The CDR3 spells CASSPRGAGETQYF. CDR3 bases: TGCGCCAGCAGCCCACGGGGGGCCGGGGAGACCCAGTACTTC.

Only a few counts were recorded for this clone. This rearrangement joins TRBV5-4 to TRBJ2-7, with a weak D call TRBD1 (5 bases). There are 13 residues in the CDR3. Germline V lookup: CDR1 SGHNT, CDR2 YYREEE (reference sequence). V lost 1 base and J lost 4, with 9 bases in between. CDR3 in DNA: TGTGCCAGCAGCTTGTTAGGGGAATACGAGCAGTACTTC. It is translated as CASSLLGEYEQYF. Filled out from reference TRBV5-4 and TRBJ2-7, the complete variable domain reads ETGVTQSPTHLIKTRGQQVTLRCSSQSGHNTVSWYQQALGQGPQFIFQYYREEENGRGNFPPRFSGLQFPNYSSELNVNALELDDSALYLCASSLLGEYEQYFGPGTRLTVT.

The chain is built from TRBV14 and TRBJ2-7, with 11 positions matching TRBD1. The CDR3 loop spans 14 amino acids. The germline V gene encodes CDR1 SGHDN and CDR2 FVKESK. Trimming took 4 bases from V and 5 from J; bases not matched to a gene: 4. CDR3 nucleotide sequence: TGTGCCAGCAGCCTGGGGGACAGGGGGAACGAGCAGTACTTC. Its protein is CASSLGDRGNEQYF.

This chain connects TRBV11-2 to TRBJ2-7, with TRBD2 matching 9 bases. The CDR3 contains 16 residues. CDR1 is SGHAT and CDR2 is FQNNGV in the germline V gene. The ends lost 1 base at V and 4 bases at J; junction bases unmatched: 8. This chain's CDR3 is CASSLVTSGPEYEQYF. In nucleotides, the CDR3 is TGTGCCAGCAGCTTAGTAACTAGCGGGCCAGAGTACGAGCAGTACTTC.

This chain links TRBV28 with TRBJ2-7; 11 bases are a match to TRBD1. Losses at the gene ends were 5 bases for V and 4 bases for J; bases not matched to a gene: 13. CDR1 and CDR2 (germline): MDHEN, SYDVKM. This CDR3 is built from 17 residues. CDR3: CASSPLIVRDRGYEQYF. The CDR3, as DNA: TGTGCCAGCAGTCCGCTTATTGTCCGGGACAGGGGGTACGAGCAGTACTTC.

The CDR3 DNA sequence: TGTGCCAGCAGCCTAAGGTTGGGGGGCCCGGATACGCAGTATTTT. This encodes CASSLRLGGPDTQYF. The chain is built from TRBV7-9 and TRBJ2-3; D could derive from TRBD1 or TRBD2 (6 bases each). CDR1 and CDR2 (germline): SEHNR, FQNEAQ (reference sequence). Trimming pared 5 bases from V and 6 bases from J, leaving 18 bases between. This CDR3 is built from 15 residues. The full variable domain, in which reference TRBV7-9 and TRBJ2-3 provide the parts outside the CDR3, is DTGVSQNPRHKITKRGQNVTFRCDPISEHNRLYWYRQTLGQGPEFLTYFQNEAQLEKSRLLSDRFSAERPKGSFSTLEIQRTEQGDSAMYLCASSLRLGGPDTQYFGPGTRLTVL.

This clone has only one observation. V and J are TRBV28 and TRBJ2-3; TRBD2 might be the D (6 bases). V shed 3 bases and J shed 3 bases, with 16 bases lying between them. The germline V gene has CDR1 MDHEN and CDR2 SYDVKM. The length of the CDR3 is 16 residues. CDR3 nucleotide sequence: TGTGCCAGCAGTTTTGTTGCCAGCGGGTCGACAGATACGCAGTATTTT. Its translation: CASSFVASGSTDTQYF.

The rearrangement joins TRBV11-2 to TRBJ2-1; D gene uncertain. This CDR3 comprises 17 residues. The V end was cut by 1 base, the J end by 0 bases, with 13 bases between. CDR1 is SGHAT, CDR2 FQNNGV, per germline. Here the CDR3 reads CASSLGTTPSSYNEQFF. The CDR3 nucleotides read TGTGCCAGCAGCTTAGGGACCACACCCAGCTCCTACAATGAGCAGTTCTTC.

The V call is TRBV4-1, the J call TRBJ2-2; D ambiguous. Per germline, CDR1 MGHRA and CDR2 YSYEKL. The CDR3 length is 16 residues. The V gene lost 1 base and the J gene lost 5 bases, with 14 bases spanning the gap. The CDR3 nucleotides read TGCGCCAGCAGCCAAGGGCAGAACAAAGGAACCGGGGAGCTGTTTTTT. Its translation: CASSQGQNKGTGELFF.

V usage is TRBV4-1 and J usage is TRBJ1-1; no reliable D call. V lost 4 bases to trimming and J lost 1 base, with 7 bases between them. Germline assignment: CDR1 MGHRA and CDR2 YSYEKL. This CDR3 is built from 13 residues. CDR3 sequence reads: CASSPEGNTEAFF. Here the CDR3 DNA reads TGCGCCAGCAGCCCTGAGGGGAACACTGAAGCTTTCTTT.